This TCR beta chain stems from a study of technical replicates of blood from a few donors. Trimming took 2 bases from V and 7 from J, leaving 17 bases between them. CDR3 length: 16 residues. Germline assignment: CDR1 KGHSH and CDR2 LQKENI. TCRdb's table, derived via immunoSEQ multiplex PCR, lists solely in-frame clones and lacks some. The sample contains about 73,000 clones, 90% of which appear only once. The chain links TRBV18 to TRBJ2-2, with a possible D match to TRBD2 (6 bases). This TCR came from a human donor in good health. Some clones in this sample may be carry-over from other donors' samples. The sequenced sample consisted of PBMCs. The CDR3 protein is CASSPFAVVTSGELFF. CDR3 DNA sequence: TGTGCCAGCTCACCATTCGCAGTGGTGACTAGCGGGGAGCTGTTTTTT.